These 26 T cell receptor beta chains were all obtained from the same sample, sequenced in a study of T-cell reconstitution after alpha-beta-depleted transplantation in children. Unique molecular identifiers featured in how the TCRbeta library was prepared. TCRdb reanalysed the PCR reads using MiXCR and keeps one entry per CDR3 protein. The table has just over 950,000 distinct CDR3 sequences, about 26% seen once. The source was PBMCs, mostly from graft donor cells, collected 360 days after TCRalphabeta/CD19-depleted stem cell transplant. These receptors all come from a boy younger than two who had a stem cell transplant for SCID, so the T cells may come from the graft donor.

The chain is built from TRBV12-3 or TRBV12-4 and TRBJ2-4, with TRBD2 matching over 8 bases. V shed 2 bases and J 0 bases; nucleotides not matched to a gene: 6. The CDR3 runs 17 residues. The CDR3 is CASSLRSGTRAKNIQYF. The CDR3 DNA is TGTGCCAGCAGTTTACGTTCCGGGACTAGAGCCAAAAACATTCAGTACTTC.

A few counts support this clonotype. The rearrangement joins TRBV29-1 to TRBJ2-5; 8 bases fit TRBD2. The CDR3 extends over 16 amino acids. With 6 bases clipped from V and 7 bases from J, the junction kept 19 bases outside the gene matches. Germline V gene sequence: CDR1 SQVTM, CDR2 ANQGSEA. CDR3 protein: CSVNEPGLGLSTTQYF. The CDR3 region has the DNA TGCAGCGTGAACGAACCGGGACTAGGATTGTCTACGACCCAGTACTTC.

In the case of this clonotype: At one of its ends the junction is not consistent with the germline gene, which may arise from a read error. This chain's CDR3 is CASSPLATRDF. The CDR3 DNA reads as TGTGCCAGCAGCCCCCTGGCGACAAGGGACTTC. The chain uses TRBV7-9 and TRBJ2-4; no definite D call. The germline V gene has CDR1 SEHNR and CDR2 FQNEAQ (reference sequence). The CDR3 is 11 amino acids.

The chain combines TRBV9 with TRBJ2-1; the D gene is possibly TRBD2 (6 bases). CDR1 and CDR2 (germline): SGDLS, YYNGEE. The V end lost 1 base, the J end lost 6 bases, and 11 bases lay between the germline ends. The CDR3 is 14 residues long. Here the CDR3 reads CASSVFGGVNEQFF. For the CDR3, the DNA is TGTGCCAGCAGCGTATTCGGGGGTGTCAATGAGCAGTTCTTC.

The chain couples TRBV15 to TRBJ1-2; no clear D. Between the trimmed V and J ends, which lost 0 bases and 4 bases, there was a span of 9 bases. CDR1 is LNHNV, CDR2 YYDKDF, per germline (reference sequence). The CDR3 is made up of 14 amino acids. The CDR3 nucleotides are TGTGCCACCAGCAGAGATAATCTCTTCTATGGCTACACCTTC. This translates into CATSRDNLFYGYTF. Complete variable domain (other parts from reference TRBV15 and TRBJ1-2): DAMVIQNPRYQVTQFGKPVTLSCSQTLNHNVMYWYQQKSSQAPKLLFHYYDKDFNNEADTPDNFQSRRPNTSFCFLDIRSPGLGDTAMYLCATSRDNLFYGYTFGSGTRLTVV.

This chain connects TRBV7-2 to TRBJ2-4, with unresolved D. V gave up 3 bases and J gave up 8 bases, with 11 bases separating them. Germline V CDR1 and CDR2: SGHTA, FQGNSA. The CDR3 spans 13 residues. CDR3 coding DNA: TGTGCCAGCAGCTTCTTTAGGCAGTACATTCAGTACTTC. Protein: CASSFFRQYIQYF.

J is TRBJ2-1 and V is TRBV14; weak D call: TRBD2 (6 bases). The germline V gene has CDR1 SGHDN and CDR2 FVKESK. Trimming left V 1 base short and J 4 bases short, with 20 bases between. The CDR3 covers 18 residues. CDR3: CASSQAFLRRDVYNEQFF. The CDR3 DNA is TGTGCCAGCAGCCAAGCTTTTTTGCGGCGGGACGTATACAATGAGCAGTTCTTC.

This clonotype was found a few times. The chain couples TRBV3-1 to TRBJ1-1; TRBD1 is a possible D gene (6 bases). Between the trimmed V and J ends, which lost 1 base and 5 bases, there was a span of 11 bases. This CDR3 contains 14 residues. CDR1 is LGHDT and CDR2 is YNNKEL in the germline V gene (reference sequence). In nucleotides, the CDR3 is TGTGCCAGCAGCCAAGTAGAAGGGGGTACTGAAGCTTTCTTT. This gives the protein CASSQVEGGTEAFF.

The rearrangement joins TRBV5-1 to TRBJ2-2; 8 bases fit TRBD2. V trimming: 3 bases; J trimming: 5 bases; junction bases outside the gene matches: 9. CDR1 and CDR2 (germline): SGHRS, YFSETQ. The CDR3 is made up of 16 amino acids. This chain's CDR3 is CASSSPAPGGTGELFF. The CDR3, as DNA: TGCGCCAGCAGCTCCCCGGCCCCGGGAGGGACCGGGGAGCTGTTTTTT.

This clonotype was counted a few times. The chain joins TRBV3-1 to TRBJ2-4, with D possibly matching TRBD1 (5 bases). The CDR3 runs to 16 residues. The V and J ends lost 6 bases and 0 bases respectively, with 15 bases between them. From germline, CDR1 is LGHDT and CDR2 YNNKEL (reference sequence). CDR3 loop: CASSQTVPIAKNIQYF. The CDR3 nucleotides read TGTGCCAGCAGTCAGACAGTACCGATAGCCAAAAACATTCAGTACTTC.

This clonotype was observed a few times. The rearrangement uses TRBV5-1 and TRBJ2-3; 9 positions match TRBD2. Germline V gene sequence: CDR1 SGHRS, CDR2 YFSETQ. The CDR3 consists of 15 residues. V dropped 7 bases and J dropped 4; count of bases not matched to a gene: 10. CDR3 nucleotides: TGCGCCAGCGGCAAACTAGCGGGTCACTCAGATACGCAGTATTTT. Protein product: CASGKLAGHSDTQYF.

This clonotype was recorded a few times. The rearrangement links TRBV7-2 to TRBJ2-7; 8 nucleotides align to TRBD1. The V and J ends lost 1 base and 4 bases, in that order; junction bases with no gene match: 6. Germline V CDR1 and CDR2: SGHTA, FQGNSA. The CDR3 runs 15 residues. The chain's CDR3 is CASSLGGTGKYEQYF. CDR3 nucleotides: TGTGCCAGCAGCTTAGGTGGGACAGGAAAATACGAGCAGTACTTC.

This chain uses TRBV5-1 with TRBJ2-7; tentatively, D is TRBD1 (7 bases). The V gene lost 4 bases and the J gene lost 1 base, with 18 bases spanning the gap. The length of the CDR3 is 16 residues. Germline CDR1 SGHRS, CDR2 YFSETQ. Written as DNA, the CDR3 is TGCGCCAGCAGCCGTATCTCCGCAGGGGGGTCCTACGAGCAGTACTTC. Translating it yields CASSRISAGGSYEQYF.

This clonotype was seen a single time. The chain links TRBV20-1 to TRBJ2-7, with a possible D match to TRBD1 (5 bases). V was cut by 4 bases and J by 3 bases, with 19 bases left in between. The CDR3 is 15 residues long. Germline V lookup: CDR1 DFQATT, CDR2 SNEGSKA (reference sequence). CDR3 sequence reads: CSATDPYRINYEQYF. CDR3 sequence (DNA): TGCAGTGCTACAGATCCGTACAGGATCAACTACGAGCAGTACTTC.

V is TRBV20-1 and J is TRBJ1-4; D unresolved. The germline V and J ends were trimmed by 7 bases and 8 bases, with 14 bases remaining between them. This CDR3 spans 12 amino acids. The germline V gene has CDR1 DFQATT and CDR2 SNEGSKA (reference sequence). CDR3 residues: CSVRGSREKLFF. The CDR3 DNA follows: TGCAGTGTCCGGGGTTCCAGGGAAAAACTGTTTTTT.

The CDR3 coding sequence is TGTGCCAGCAGTTTAATATGGGGGAGGAGCTCCTACGAGCAGTACTTC. It translates to CASSLIWGRSSYEQYF. This chain links TRBV12-3 or TRBV12-4 with TRBJ2-7, with D perhaps matching TRBD2 (6 bases). Trimming left V 2 bases short and J 0 bases short, with 14 bases between. The CDR3 consists of 16 residues.

The chain employs TRBV21-1 and TRBJ2-5. TRBV21-1 is flagged as a pseudogene. This CDR3 region has 16 residues. CDR3 DNA: TGTGCCAGCAGCAAAGTAGGTCGGCAGGACCAAGAGACCCAGTACTTC. It encodes CASSKVGRQDQETQYF.

The rearrangement joins TRBV10-3 to TRBJ2-7; weak D call: TRBD1 (5 bases). Germline CDR1 reads ENHRY; CDR2 reads SYGVKD. This CDR3 is built from 13 residues. V was trimmed by 4 bases and J by 4 bases, leaving 11 bases between them. The CDR3 sequence: CAISVGRVYEQYF. The DNA for the CDR3 is TGTGCCATCAGTGTGGGCAGGGTATACGAGCAGTACTTC.

This clonotype was detected many times. The V gene is TRBV20-1, the J gene TRBJ1-1; tentative D call: TRBD1 (5 bases). Trimming removed 0 bases at V and 0 bases at J, with 11 bases between. CDR1 and CDR2 from the germline V gene are DFQATT and SNEGSKA (reference sequence). The CDR3 spans 15 residues. CDR3 nucleotide sequence: TGCAGTGCTAGAGATCGGGGCGGGATGAACACTGAAGCTTTCTTT. Its translation is CSARDRGGMNTEAFF.

The V and J genes are TRBV7-2 and TRBJ2-3; D is unclear. Per the germline V gene, CDR1 is SGHTA and CDR2 is FQGNSA. V was clipped by 2 bases and J by 2 bases, with 11 bases between them. The CDR3 is made up of 15 amino acids. CDR3 in DNA: TGTGCCAGCAGCTTATGGGGAACCACCACAGATACGCAGTATTTT. It codes for CASSLWGTTTDTQYF.

The chain uses TRBV5-5 and TRBJ2-7, with D maybe TRBD1 (5 bases). V was clipped by 0 bases and J by 5 bases, with 12 bases between them. This CDR3 region has 14 residues. The germline V gene encodes CDR1 SGHKS and CDR2 YYEKEE (reference sequence). The CDR3 spells CASSLEGLRDEQYF. The CDR3 DNA sequence: TGTGCCAGCAGCTTGGAGGGGCTTCGGGACGAGCAGTACTTC.

This chain joins TRBV29-1 and TRBJ1-1; 7 nucleotides match TRBD1. The length of the CDR3 is 12 residues. Germline loops: CDR1 SQVTM, CDR2 ANQGSEA. J gave up 6 bases and V 4 bases, and 5 bases lay outside the gene matches. The CDR3 protein is CSVGGQFSEAFF. CDR3 sequence (DNA): TGCAGCGTTGGGGGACAGTTTTCTGAAGCTTTCTTT.

The J gene is TRBJ1-4, the V gene TRBV18; TRBD1 might be the D (6 bases). CDR3 length: 15 residues. Trimming removed 3 bases from V and 5 bases from J, with 13 bases in between. Per germline, CDR1 KGHSH and CDR2 LQKENI. The CDR3 reads CASSPQGTGNEKLFF. In DNA form, the CDR3 reads TGTGCCAGCTCACCTCAGGGGACGGGGAATGAAAAACTGTTTTTT.

V gene TRBV5-1 combines with J gene TRBJ2-3; 12 bases are a match to TRBD2. With 0 bases clipped from V and 10 bases from J, the junction kept 6 bases outside the gene matches. From germline, CDR1 is SGHRS and CDR2 YFSETQ. The CDR3 is 15 amino acids. CDR3 nucleotide sequence: TGCGCCAGCAGCTTGGCCACTAGCGGGGGGTCCTCGCAGTATTTT. Translated: CASSLATSGGSSQYF.

The J gene is TRBJ2-7, the V gene TRBV20-1, with D tentatively TRBD1 or TRBD2 (6 bases each). Germline CDR1 and CDR2: DFQATT and SNEGSKA (reference sequence). There are 14 residues in the CDR3. The V gene lost 3 bases and the J gene lost 1 base, with 13 bases spanning the gap. The CDR3: CSASGGPISYEQYF. CDR3 in DNA: TGCAGTGCTAGTGGGGGGCCCATTTCCTACGAGCAGTACTTC.

J is TRBJ2-1 and V is TRBV4-3; D call uncertain. Per the germline V gene, CDR1 is LGHNA and CDR2 is YSLEER. The CDR3 spans 14 residues. V was shortened by 8 bases and J by 0 bases, with 11 bases between the two germline ends. The CDR3 DNA is TGCGCCAGCGGGGTCAAGAGCTCCTACAATGAGCAGTTCTTC. It is translated as CASGVKSSYNEQFF.